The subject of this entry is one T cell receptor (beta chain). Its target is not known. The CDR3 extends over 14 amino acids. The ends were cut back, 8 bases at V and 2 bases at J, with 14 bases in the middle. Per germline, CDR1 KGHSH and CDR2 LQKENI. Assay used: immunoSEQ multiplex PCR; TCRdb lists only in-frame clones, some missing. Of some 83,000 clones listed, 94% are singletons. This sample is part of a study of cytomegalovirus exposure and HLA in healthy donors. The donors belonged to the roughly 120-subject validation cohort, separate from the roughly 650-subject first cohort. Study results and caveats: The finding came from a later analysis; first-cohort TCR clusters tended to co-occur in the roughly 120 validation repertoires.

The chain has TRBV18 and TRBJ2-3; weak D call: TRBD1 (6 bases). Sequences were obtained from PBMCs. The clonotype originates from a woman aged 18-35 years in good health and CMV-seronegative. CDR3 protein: CASRKQGTTDTQYF. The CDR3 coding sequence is TGTGCCAGCCGAAAACAGGGTACCACAGATACGCAGTATTTT.